This TCR beta chain was observed in a study of T cell responses to AZD1222 COVID-19 vaccine. Study-level information: Pooling of second doses given at about 4 or about 12 weeks was done. Broader study findings: Rises in breadth and depth of Spike-specific TCRs came after two AZD1222 doses. Repertoires in all cases were sampled only once the peak T cell response had passed.

Germline V lookup: CDR1 SGDLS, CDR2 YYNGEE. Trimming cost V 0 bases and J 4 bases, with 13 bases left between them. CDR3 length equals 16 residues. The method was immunoSEQ multiplex PCR; TCRdb's version includes in-frame clones alone and lacks a portion of them. Of around 140,000 clones listed, 75% to 90% are singletons. A word on this clone: Antigen specificity is unknown.

Sequenced here: peripheral blood, sampled on day 0 of AZD1222 vaccination. The rearrangement links TRBV9 to TRBJ2-2; D is undetermined. This clonotype originated in an adult in good health. CDR3 residues: CASSVDPIRTTGELFF. As DNA, the CDR3 is TGTGCCAGCAGCGTAGATCCGATACGAACCACCGGGGAGCTGTTTTTT.